This is a list of T cell receptor beta chains from one sample in a study of CD8 T cells in Susac syndrome. TCRdb reanalysed the immunoSEQ multiplex PCR reads using MiXCR and keeps one entry per CDR3 protein. The top ten clones hold roughly 0.2% of a sample with about 130,000 distinct CDR3 sequences, approximately 95% of them seen once. Sequencing was carried out using CD8+ T cells from PBMCs. All receptors derive from a human donor with Susac syndrome. CDR3s include the opening cysteine and the closing phenylalanine or tryptophan. The D gene is left open where the match is weak. The size field is filled for only some rows; it gives once, few, many or a size class.

>TRBD2|NA|TRBJ2-3|TRBV27
CASRTLLASLTDTQYF
TGTGCCAGCAGGACCCTACTAGCGTCCCTCACAGATACGCAGTATTTT
>NA|NA|TRBJ2-1|TRBV29-1
CSVEPETDAYNEQFF
TGCAGCGTTGAACCCGAGACCGATGCCTACAATGAGCAGTTCTTC
>TRBD2|NA|TRBJ2-1|TRBV19
CASSPGLAVSSYNEQFF
TGTGCCAGTAGTCCAGGACTAGCGGTGAGCTCCTACAATGAGCAGTTCTTC
>TRBD2|NA|TRBJ2-7|TRBV6-2/TRBV6-3
CAASGSGEQYF
TGTGCCGCGAGCGGGAGCGGCGAGCAGTACTTC
>TRBD1|NA|TRBJ2-3|TRBV2
CASSSRDRGVDTQYF
TGTGCCAGCAGTTCAAGGGACAGGGGAGTAGATACGCAGTATTTT
>TRBD1|NA|TRBJ1-2|TRBV5-6
CASSSTGTYGYTF
TGTGCCAGCAGCTCGACAGGGACCTATGGCTACACCTTC
>TRBD2|NA|TRBJ2-5|TRBV29-1
CSVPGLGAQETQYF
TGCAGCGTGCCGGGACTAGGAGCCCAAGAGACCCAGTACTTC
>TRBD1|once|TRBJ2-1|TRBV2
CASSLTGGMSSYNEQFF
TGTGCCAGCAGTTTGACAGGGGGTATGAGCTCCTACAATGAGCAGTTCTTC
>TRBD1|NA|TRBJ2-1|TRBV7-9
CASTPTRDRERLQFF
TGTGCCAGCACCCCTACCCGGGACAGGGAAAGGCTGCAGTTCTTC
>NA|once|TRBJ1-2|TRBV30
CAWSYDYGYTF
TGTGCCTGGAGTTACGACTATGGCTACACCTTC
>TRBD2|NA|TRBJ2-7|TRBV4-1
CASSLLAGGPGEQYF
TGCGCCAGCAGCCTCTTGGCGGGAGGGCCCGGCGAGCAGTACTTC
>NA|once|TRBJ1-2|TRBV7-2
CASSLVLTGAGHGYTF
TGTGCCAGCAGCTTAGTCCTTACAGGCGCAGGCCATGGCTACACCTTC
>TRBD2|NA|TRBJ2-3|TRBV7-6
CASSWEDLPSGSEGDTQYF
TGTGCCAGCAGCTGGGAGGACTTACCTAGCGGGAGCGAGGGGGATACGCAGTATTTT
>TRBD1|NA|TRBJ2-1|TRBV12-3/TRBV12-4
CASSRDRALSEQFF
TGTGCCAGCAGCCGAGACAGGGCCCTATCCGAGCAGTTCTTC
>NA|NA|TRBJ2-7|TRBV7-3
CASSLGVGSSYEQYF
TGTGCCAGCAGCTTAGGGGTCGGGAGCTCCTACGAGCAGTACTTC
>NA|NA|TRBJ2-7|TRBV4-1
CASSQGIAASYEQYF
TGCGCCAGCAGCCAAGGAATAGCGGCCTCCTACGAGCAGTACTTC
>NA|NA|TRBJ2-2|TRBV5-6
CASSLGPGTGELFF
TGTGCCAGCAGCTTGGGCCCGGGCACCGGGGAGCTGTTTTTT
>NA|NA|TRBJ2-5|TRBV7-9
CASSLRRGETQYF
TGTGCCAGCAGCTTGCGGAGGGGAGAGACCCAGTACTTC
>NA|NA|TRBJ1-1|TRBV29-1
CSVGTTEAFF
TGCAGCGTTGGGACCACTGAAGCTTTCTTT
>TRBD1|NA|TRBJ2-1|TRBV11-2
CASSLGGLGGPYNEQFF
TGTGCCAGCAGCTTAGGGGGGCTAGGGGGCCCCTACAATGAGCAGTTCTTC
>TRBD1|NA|TRBJ2-7|TRBV9
CASSERTGVFYEQYF
TGTGCCAGCAGCGAAAGGACAGGCGTATTTTACGAGCAGTACTTC
>NA|once|TRBJ2-1|TRBV4-1
CASSQEGISYNEQFF
TGCGCCAGCAGCCAAGAAGGCATTTCCTACAATGAGCAGTTCTTC
>NA|NA|TRBJ2-2|TRBV6-5
CASKSVTGELFF
TGTGCCAGCAAGTCTGTTACCGGGGAGCTGTTTTTT
>NA|NA|TRBJ2-7|TRBV13
CASSQYRREQYF
TGTGCCAGCAGCCAGTATAGACGCGAGCAGTACTTC
>TRBD2|NA|TRBJ2-3|TRBV7-9
CASSSTSGTDTQYF
TGTGCCAGCAGCTCCACTAGCGGGACAGATACGCAGTATTTT
>TRBD2|NA|TRBJ2-4|TRBV23-1
CASSQRSSGRQSWNIQYF
TGCGCCAGCAGTCAAAGGTCTAGCGGGAGGCAATCTTGGAACATTCAGTACTTC
>TRBD1|NA|TRBJ1-1|TRBV4-1
CASSPDRDTEAFF
TGCGCCAGCAGCCCCGACAGGGATACTGAAGCTTTCTTT
>NA|NA|TRBJ2-7|TRBV20-1
CSARDLDSGYYEQYF
TGCAGTGCTAGAGATCTGGATAGCGGTTACTACGAGCAGTACTTC
>NA|NA|TRBJ2-7|TRBV3-1
CASSQVHADEQYF
TGTGCCAGCAGCCAAGTTCACGCGGACGAGCAGTACTTC
>NA|NA|TRBJ1-1|TRBV15
CATSRDGAPLNTEAFF
TGTGCCACCAGCAGAGATGGTGCCCCCCTGAACACTGAAGCTTTCTTT
>NA|NA|TRBJ1-1|TRBV28
CASSLTANRAPFF
TGTGCCAGCAGTTTAACCGCAAATAGGGCGCCTTTCTTT
>NA|NA|TRBJ2-7|TRBV4-1
CASSQEGRSEEQYF
TGCGCCAGCAGCCAAGAAGGCAGGTCCGAGGAGCAGTACTTC
>TRBD2|NA|TRBJ2-5|TRBV7-9
CASSSQTGTTKVQETQYF
TGTGCCAGCAGCTCCCAGACCGGGACTACCAAGGTCCAAGAGACCCAGTACTTC
>NA|NA|TRBJ2-1|TRBV14
CASSQVAAGEQFF
TGTGCCAGCAGCCAAGTGGCCGCAGGTGAGCAGTTCTTC
>NA|NA|TRBJ2-7|TRBV7-6
CASSLDGGPYYEQYF
TGTGCCAGCAGCTTAGACGGGGGGCCCTACTACGAGCAGTACTTC
>NA|NA|TRBJ2-5|TRBV28
CASSRYGTPGETQYF
TGTGCCAGCAGCCGTTACGGGACTCCTGGAGAGACCCAGTACTTC
>NA|NA|TRBJ1-2|TRBV20-1
CSAWTETYGYTF
TGCAGTGCTTGGACAGAAACCTATGGCTACACCTTC
>NA|NA|TRBJ1-4|TRBV2
CASWGGTEKLFF
TGTGCCAGCTGGGGGGGGACTGAAAAACTGTTTTTT
>NA|NA|TRBJ2-4|TRBV27
CASSPTRLAKNIQYF
TGTGCCAGCAGCCCAACCCGGTTAGCCAAAAACATTCAGTACTTC
>NA|NA|TRBJ2-1|TRBV27
CASSPFPGNEQFF
TGTGCCAGCAGTCCTTTTCCCGGGAATGAGCAGTTCTTC
>TRBD2|NA|TRBJ2-1|TRBV4-1
CASSQFSGRASIYEQFF
TGCGCCAGCAGCCAGTTTAGCGGGAGGGCCTCGATCTATGAGCAGTTCTTC
>NA|once|TRBJ2-3|TRBV27
CASSLSLLESVGTQYF
TGTGCCAGCAGTTTATCCCTGCTCGAAAGCGTGGGTACGCAGTATTTT
>TRBD1|NA|TRBJ2-3|TRBV15
CATSKETGQGADTQYF
TGTGCCACCAGCAAAGAAACGGGACAGGGAGCAGATACGCAGTATTTT
>TRBD2|NA|TRBJ2-2|TRBV4-1
CASSQGTSGSIGELFF
TGCGCCAGCAGCCAAGGGACTAGCGGGAGTATCGGGGAGCTGTTTTTT
>NA|NA|TRBJ2-1|TRBV29-1
CSVRLGSGNEQFF
TGCAGCGTTCGGCTCGGATCCGGGAATGAGCAGTTCTTC
>NA|NA|TRBJ2-7|TRBV6-5
CASSSGAPGEQYF
TGTGCCAGCAGTTCGGGGGCCCCCGGCGAGCAGTACTTC
>NA|NA|TRBJ2-7|TRBV4-1
CASSQDRTEQYF
TGCGCCAGCAGCCAAGATCGTACCGAGCAGTACTTC
>NA|few|TRBJ2-7|TRBV7-9
CASSPDYEQYF
TGTGCCAGCTCGCCGGACTACGAGCAGTACTTC
>NA|NA|TRBJ2-3|TRBV7-8
CASTLGGSTDTQYF
TGTGCCAGCACCCTAGGGGGAAGCACAGATACGCAGTATTTT
>NA|once|TRBJ2-3|TRBV9
CASSEGTASKTDTQYF
TGTGCCAGCAGCGAGGGGACCGCGTCTAAGACAGATACGCAGTATTTT